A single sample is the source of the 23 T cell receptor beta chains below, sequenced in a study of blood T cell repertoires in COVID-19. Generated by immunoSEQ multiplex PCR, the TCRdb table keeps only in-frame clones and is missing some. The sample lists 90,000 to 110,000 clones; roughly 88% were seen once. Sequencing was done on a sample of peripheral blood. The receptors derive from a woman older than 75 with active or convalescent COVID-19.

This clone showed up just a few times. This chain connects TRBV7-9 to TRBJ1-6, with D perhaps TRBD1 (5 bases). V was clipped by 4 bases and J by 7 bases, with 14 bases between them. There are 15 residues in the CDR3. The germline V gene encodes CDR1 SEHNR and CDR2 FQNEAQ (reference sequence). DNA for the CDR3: TGTGCCAGCAGCTGGGAGGCGACAGTAAATTCACCCCTCCACTTT. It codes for CASSWEATVNSPLHF.

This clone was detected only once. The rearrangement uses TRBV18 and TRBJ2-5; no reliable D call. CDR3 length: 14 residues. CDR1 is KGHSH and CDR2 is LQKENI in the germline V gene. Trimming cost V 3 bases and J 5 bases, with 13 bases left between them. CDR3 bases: TGTGCCAGCTCACCTCCGGGTTCTGGGGAGACCCAGTACTTC. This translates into CASSPPGSGETQYF. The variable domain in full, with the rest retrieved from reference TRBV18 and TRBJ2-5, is NAGVMQNPRHLVRRRGQEARLRCSPMKGHSHVYWYRQLPEEGLKFMVYLQKENIIDESGMPKERFSAEFPKEGPSILRIQQVVRGDSAAYFCASSPPGSGETQYFGPGTRLLVL.

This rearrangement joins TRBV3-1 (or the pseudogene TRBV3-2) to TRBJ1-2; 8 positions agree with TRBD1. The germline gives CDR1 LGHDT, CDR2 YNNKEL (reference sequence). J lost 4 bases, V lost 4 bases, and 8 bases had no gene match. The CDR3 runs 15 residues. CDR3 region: CASSLMTGEGYGYTF. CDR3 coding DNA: TGTGCCAGCAGCCTGATGACAGGGGAGGGCTATGGCTACACCTTC.

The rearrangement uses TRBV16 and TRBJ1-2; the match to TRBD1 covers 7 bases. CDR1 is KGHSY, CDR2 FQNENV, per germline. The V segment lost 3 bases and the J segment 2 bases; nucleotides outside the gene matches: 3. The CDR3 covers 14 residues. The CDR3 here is CASSHQGQNYGYTF. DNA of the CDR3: TGTGCCAGCAGCCATCAGGGACAGAACTATGGCTACACCTTC.

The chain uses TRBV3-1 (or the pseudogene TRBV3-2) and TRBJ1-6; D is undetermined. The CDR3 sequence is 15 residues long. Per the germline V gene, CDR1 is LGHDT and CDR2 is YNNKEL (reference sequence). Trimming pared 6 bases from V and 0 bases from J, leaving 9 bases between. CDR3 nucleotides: TGTGCCAGCAGTAACGGTTTCTCCTATAATTCACCCCTCCACTTT. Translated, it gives CASSNGFSYNSPLHF.

CDR3 residues: CASSLGYYEQYF. The CDR3 DNA reads as TGCGCCAGCAGCTTGGGCTACTACGAGCAGTACTTC. The chain recombines TRBV5-1 with TRBJ2-7; D is unclear. V lost 0 bases to trimming and J lost 3 bases, with 4 bases between them. Germline V gene lookup returns CDR1 SGHRS and CDR2 YFSETQ. The CDR3 covers 12 residues.

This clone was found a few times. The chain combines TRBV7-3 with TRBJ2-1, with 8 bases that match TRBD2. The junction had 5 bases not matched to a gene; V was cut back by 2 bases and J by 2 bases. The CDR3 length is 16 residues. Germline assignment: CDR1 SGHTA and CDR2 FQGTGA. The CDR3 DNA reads TGTGCCAGCAGCTTACTCCGCGGGAGGCCCTACAATGAGCAGTTCTTC. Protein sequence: CASSLLRGRPYNEQFF.

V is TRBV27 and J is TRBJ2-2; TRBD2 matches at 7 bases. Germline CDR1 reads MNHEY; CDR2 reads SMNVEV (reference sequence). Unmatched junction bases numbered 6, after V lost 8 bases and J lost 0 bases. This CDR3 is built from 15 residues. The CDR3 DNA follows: TGTGCCAGCGGAGTAGCGGGCGCGAACACCGGGGAGCTGTTTTTT. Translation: CASGVAGANTGELFF.

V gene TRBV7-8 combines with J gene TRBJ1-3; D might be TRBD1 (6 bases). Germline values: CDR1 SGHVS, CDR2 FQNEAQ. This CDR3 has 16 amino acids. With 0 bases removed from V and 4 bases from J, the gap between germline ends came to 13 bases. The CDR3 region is CASSLAGQYRGNTIYF. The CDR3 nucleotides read TGTGCCAGCAGCTTAGCCGGACAGTATAGAGGAAACACCATATATTTT.

The CDR3 DNA sequence: TGTGCCAGCACCCCGGGACTAGCGGGATGGGAGCAGTTCTTC. This sequence encodes CASTPGLAGWEQFF. The V call is TRBV28, the J call TRBJ2-1; TRBD2 matches 13 bases. The CDR3 covers 14 residues. Unmatched junction bases numbered 7, after V lost 7 bases and J lost 10 bases. Germline V gene data show CDR1 as MDHEN and CDR2 as SYDVKM.

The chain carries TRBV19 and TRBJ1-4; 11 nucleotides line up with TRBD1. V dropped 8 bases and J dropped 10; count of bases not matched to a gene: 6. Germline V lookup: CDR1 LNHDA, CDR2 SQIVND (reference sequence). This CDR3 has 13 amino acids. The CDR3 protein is CASWWTGGGKLFF. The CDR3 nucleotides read TGTGCCAGTTGGTGGACAGGGGGCGGAAAACTGTTTTTT.

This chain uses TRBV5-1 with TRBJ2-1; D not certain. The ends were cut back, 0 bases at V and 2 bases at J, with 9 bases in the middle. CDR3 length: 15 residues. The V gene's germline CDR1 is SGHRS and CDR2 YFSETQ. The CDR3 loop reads CASSLVGLPYNEQFF. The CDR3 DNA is TGCGCCAGCAGCTTGGTCGGGTTGCCCTACAATGAGCAGTTCTTC.

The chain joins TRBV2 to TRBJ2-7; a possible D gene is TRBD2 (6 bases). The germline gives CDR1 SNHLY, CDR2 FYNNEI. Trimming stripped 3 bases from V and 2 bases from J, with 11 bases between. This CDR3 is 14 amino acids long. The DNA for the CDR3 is TGTGCCAGCAGTGATCATGGCGGGGCCTACGAGCAGTACTTC. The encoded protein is CASSDHGGAYEQYF.

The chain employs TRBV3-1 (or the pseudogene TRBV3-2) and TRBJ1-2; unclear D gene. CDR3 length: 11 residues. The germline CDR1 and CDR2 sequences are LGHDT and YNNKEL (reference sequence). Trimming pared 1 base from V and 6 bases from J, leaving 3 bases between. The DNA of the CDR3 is TGTGCCAGCAGCCAAGTAAATGGCTACACCTTC. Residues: CASSQVNGYTF.

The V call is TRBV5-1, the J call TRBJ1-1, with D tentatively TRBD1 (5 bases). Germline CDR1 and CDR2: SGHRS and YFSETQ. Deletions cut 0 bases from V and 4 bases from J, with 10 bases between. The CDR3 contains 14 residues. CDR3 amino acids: CASSLGRGITEAFF. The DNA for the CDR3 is TGCGCCAGCAGCTTGGGGCGGGGCATCACTGAAGCTTTCTTT.

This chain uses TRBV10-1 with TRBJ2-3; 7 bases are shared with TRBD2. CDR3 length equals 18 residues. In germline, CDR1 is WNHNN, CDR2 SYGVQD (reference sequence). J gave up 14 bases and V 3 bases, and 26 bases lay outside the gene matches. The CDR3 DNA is TGCGCCAGCAGTGACCCAGGAGGGAGGGAGGCACTAGCGCCATCGTTGTATTTT. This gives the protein CASSDPGGREALAPSLYF.

The DNA for the CDR3 is TGCGCCAGCAGTCGACATTCTAACGTAAATTCACCCCTCCACTTT. It encodes CASSRHSNVNSPLHF. This rearrangement joins TRBV5-1 to TRBJ1-6; D gene unclear. Germline V CDR1 and CDR2: SGHRS, YFSETQ. V was trimmed by 5 bases and J by 7 bases, leaving 16 bases between them. This CDR3 comprises 15 residues.

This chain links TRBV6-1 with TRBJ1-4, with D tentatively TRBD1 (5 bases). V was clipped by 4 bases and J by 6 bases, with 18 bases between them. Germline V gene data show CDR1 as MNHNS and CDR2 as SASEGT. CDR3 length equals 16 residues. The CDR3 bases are TGTGCCAGCAGTGCGTCCAGGGTAGTACGATATGAAAAACTGTTTTTT. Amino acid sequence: CASSASRVVRYEKLFF.

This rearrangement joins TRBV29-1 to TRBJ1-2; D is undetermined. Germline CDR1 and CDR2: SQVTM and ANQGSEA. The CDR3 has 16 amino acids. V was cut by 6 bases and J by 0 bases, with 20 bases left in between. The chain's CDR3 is CSVPPAGFPANYGYTF. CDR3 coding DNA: TGCAGCGTACCACCAGCCGGGTTCCCAGCTAACTATGGCTACACCTTC.

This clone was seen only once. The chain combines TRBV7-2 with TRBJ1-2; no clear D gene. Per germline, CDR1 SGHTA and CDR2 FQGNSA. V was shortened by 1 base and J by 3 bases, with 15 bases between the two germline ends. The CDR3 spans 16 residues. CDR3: CASSLVGGKEYYGYTF. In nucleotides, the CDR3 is TGTGCCAGCAGCTTAGTGGGAGGGAAGGAGTACTATGGCTACACCTTC.

The CDR3 is CASSTRVPETQYF. Here the CDR3 DNA reads TGTGCCAGTAGCACCAGGGTCCCAGAGACCCAGTACTTC. The V call is TRBV19, the J call TRBJ2-5; D possibly corresponds to TRBD1 (5 bases). The germline CDR1 and CDR2 sequences are LNHDA and SQIVND (reference sequence). Trimming removed 6 bases from V and 4 bases from J, with 12 bases in between. This CDR3 spans 13 amino acids.

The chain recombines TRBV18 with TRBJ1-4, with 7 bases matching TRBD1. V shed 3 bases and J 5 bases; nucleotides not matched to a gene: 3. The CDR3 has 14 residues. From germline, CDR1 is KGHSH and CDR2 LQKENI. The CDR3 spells CASSPTGWNEKLFF. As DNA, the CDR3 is TGTGCCAGCTCACCGACAGGGTGGAATGAAAAACTGTTTTTT.

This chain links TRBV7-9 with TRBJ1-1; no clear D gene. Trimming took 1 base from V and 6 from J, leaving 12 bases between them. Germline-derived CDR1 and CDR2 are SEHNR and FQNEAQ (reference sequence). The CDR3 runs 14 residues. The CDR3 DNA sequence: TGTGCCAGCAGCTTAGAGCTCCTGTCGTCTGAAGCTTTCTTT. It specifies CASSLELLSSEAFF. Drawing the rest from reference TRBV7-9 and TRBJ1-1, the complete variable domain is DTGVSQNPRHKITKRGQNVTFRCDPISEHNRLYWYRQTLGQGPEFLTYFQNEAQLEKSRLLSDRFSAERPKGSFSTLEIQRTEQGDSAMYLCASSLELLSSEAFFGQGTRLTVV.